The 7 T cell receptor beta chains below were found in one sample sequenced in a study of T-cell memory formation after mild COVID-19. From the 5' RACE reads, TCRdb called clonotypes with MiXCR, one entry per CDR3 protein. The table has about 170,000 distinct CDR3 sequences, under 15% seen once. The sample consisted of PBMCs or a T cell subset sorted from them (not recorded which). The receptors were sampled from a man aged 18 to 30 who had mild COVID-19 (a few samples of this study predate the infection). Cell type and time point are not known.

This clonotype was counted between two and nine times. The genes are TRBV5-1 and TRBJ2-1, with no clear D. CDR1 is SGHRS, CDR2 YFSETQ, per germline. Between the trimmed V and J ends, which lost 0 bases and 0 bases, there was a span of 13 bases. The CDR3 runs 17 residues. The CDR3 DNA is TGCGCCAGCAGCTTGGCTGCAGGAACAAGCTCCTACAATGAGCAGTTCTTC. Translated: CASSLAAGTSSYNEQFF. The full variable domain, completed using reference TRBV5-1 and TRBJ2-1, is KAGVTQTPRYLIKTRGQQVTLSCSPISGHRSVSWYQQTPGQGLQFLFEYFSETQRNKGNFPGRFSGRQFSNSRSEMNVSTLELGDSALYLCASSLAAGTSSYNEQFFGPGTRLTVL.

This clonotype was observed a few times. The chain employs TRBV14 and TRBJ2-7; TRBD2 might be the D (5 bases). Germline CDR1 reads SGHDN; CDR2 reads FVKESK. V gave up 4 bases and J gave up 0 bases, with 13 bases separating them. The CDR3 runs 15 residues. The CDR3 DNA reads TGTGCCAGCAGCCCCGGAGGTTTTAGCTCCTACGAGCAGTACGTC. This codes for CASSPGGFSSYEQYV.

The chain has TRBV5-1 and TRBJ2-7, with 8 bases identical to TRBD1. Trimming at V came to 4 bases and at J to 2 bases, leaving 11 bases not matched to a gene. CDR3 length: 16 amino acids. Germline assignment: CDR1 SGHRS and CDR2 YFSETQ. This CDR3 is CASSPGTGRPAYEQYF. CDR3 in DNA: TGCGCCAGCAGCCCCGGGACAGGCCGACCTGCCTACGAGCAGTACTTC.

This clonotype was counted only a few times. The chain has TRBV29-1 and TRBJ1-2, with no clear D. Trimming shortened V by 7 bases and J by 2 bases, and 20 bases separated the two germline ends. CDR3 length: 15 residues. Germline-derived CDR1 and CDR2 are SQVTM and ANQGSEA. This CDR3 reads CSGDPLLGGNYGYTF. Here the CDR3 DNA reads TGCAGCGGTGACCCCCTACTCGGCGGAAACTATGGCTACACCTTC.

This chain joins TRBV5-1 and TRBJ2-5; maybe TRBD2 (5 bases). Germline CDR1 SGHRS, CDR2 YFSETQ. V dropped 0 bases and J dropped 11 bases, with 20 bases sitting between them. There are 15 residues in the CDR3. CDR3 sequence (DNA): TGCGCCAGCAGCTTGGGCCAGCCGGGGTCTCCCGGGCAGTACTTC. This encodes CASSLGQPGSPGQYF.

This clonotype was seen many times. This chain joins TRBV4-1 and TRBJ2-7; possible D gene TRBD1, 6 bases. The germline V gene has CDR1 MGHRA and CDR2 YSYEKL. The V end lost 6 bases, the J end lost 3 bases, and 18 bases lay between the germline ends. The CDR3 extends over 15 amino acids. The CDR3 nucleotides are TGCGCCAGCAGTACGTTACCTGACAGGAACTACGAGCAGTACTTC. Translated, it gives CASSTLPDRNYEQYF.

In this sample, this clonotype turned up a few times. The chain's CDR3 is CSARAPGWYSLLGANVLTF. CDR3 DNA sequence: TGCAGTGCTAGAGCCCCGGGTTGGTACAGCCTTCTCGGGGCCAACGTCCTGACTTTC. This chain joins TRBV20-1 and TRBJ2-6, with D hard to call. CDR3 length: 19 amino acids. Germline CDR1 is DFQATT and CDR2 is SNEGSKA (reference sequence). Trimming took off 1 base at V and 4 bases at J, with 23 bases between the two ends.